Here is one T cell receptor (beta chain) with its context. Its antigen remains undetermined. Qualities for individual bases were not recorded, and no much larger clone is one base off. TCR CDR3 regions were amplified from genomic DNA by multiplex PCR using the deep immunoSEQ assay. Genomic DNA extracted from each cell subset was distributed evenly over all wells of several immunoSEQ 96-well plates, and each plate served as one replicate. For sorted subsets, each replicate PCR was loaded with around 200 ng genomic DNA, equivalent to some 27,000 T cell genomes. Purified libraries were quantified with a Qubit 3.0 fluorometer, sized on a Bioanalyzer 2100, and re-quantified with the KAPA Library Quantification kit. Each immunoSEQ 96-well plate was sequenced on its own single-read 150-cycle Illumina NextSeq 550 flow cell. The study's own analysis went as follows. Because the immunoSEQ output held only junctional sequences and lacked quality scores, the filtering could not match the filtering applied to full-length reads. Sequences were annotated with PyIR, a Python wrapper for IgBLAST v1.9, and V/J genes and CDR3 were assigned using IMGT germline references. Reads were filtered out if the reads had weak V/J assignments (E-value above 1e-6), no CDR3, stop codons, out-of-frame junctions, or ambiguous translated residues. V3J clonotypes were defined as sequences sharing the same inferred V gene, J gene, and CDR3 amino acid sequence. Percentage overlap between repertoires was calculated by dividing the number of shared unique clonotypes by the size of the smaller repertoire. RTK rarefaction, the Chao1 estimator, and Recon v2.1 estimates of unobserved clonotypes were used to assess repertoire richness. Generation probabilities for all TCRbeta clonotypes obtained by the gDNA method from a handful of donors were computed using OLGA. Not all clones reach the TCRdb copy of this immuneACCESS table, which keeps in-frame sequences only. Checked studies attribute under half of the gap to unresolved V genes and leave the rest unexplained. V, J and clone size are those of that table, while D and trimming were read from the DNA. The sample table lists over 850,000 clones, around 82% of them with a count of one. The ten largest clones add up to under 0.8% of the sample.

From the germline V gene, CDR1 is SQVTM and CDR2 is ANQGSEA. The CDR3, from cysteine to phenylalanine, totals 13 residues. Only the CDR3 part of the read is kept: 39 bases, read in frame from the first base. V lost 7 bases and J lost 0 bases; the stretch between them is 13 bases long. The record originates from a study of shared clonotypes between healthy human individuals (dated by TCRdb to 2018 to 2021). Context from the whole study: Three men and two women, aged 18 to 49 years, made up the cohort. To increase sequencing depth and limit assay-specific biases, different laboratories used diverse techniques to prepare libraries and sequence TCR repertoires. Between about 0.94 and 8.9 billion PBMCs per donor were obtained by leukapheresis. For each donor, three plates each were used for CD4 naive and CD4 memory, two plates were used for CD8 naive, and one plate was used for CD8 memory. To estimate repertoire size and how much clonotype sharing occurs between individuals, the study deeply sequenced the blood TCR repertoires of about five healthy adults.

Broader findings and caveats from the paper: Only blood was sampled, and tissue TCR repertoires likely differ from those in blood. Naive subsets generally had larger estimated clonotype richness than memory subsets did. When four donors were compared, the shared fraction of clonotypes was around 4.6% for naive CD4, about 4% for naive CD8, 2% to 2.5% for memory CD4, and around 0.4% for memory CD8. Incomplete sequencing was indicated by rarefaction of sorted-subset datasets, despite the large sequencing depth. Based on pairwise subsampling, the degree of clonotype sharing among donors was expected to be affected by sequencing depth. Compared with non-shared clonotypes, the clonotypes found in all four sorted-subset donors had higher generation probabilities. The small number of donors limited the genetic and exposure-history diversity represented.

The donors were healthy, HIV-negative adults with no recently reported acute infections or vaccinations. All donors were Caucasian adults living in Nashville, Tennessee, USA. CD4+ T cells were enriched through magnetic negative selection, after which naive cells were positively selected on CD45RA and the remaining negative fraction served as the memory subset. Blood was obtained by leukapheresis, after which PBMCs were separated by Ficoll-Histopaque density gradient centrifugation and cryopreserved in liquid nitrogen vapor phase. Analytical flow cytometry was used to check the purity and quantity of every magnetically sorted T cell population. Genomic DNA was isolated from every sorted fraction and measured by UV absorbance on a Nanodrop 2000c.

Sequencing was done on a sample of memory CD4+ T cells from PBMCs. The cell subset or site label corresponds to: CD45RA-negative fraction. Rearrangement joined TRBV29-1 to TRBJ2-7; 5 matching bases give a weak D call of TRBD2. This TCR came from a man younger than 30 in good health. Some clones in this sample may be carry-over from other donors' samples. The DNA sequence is TGCAGCGCAGGCGGAGGAAGCTCCTACGAGCAGTACTTC. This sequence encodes CSAGGGSSYEQYF.